Listed here are 15 T cell receptor beta chains from one sample, sequenced in a study of cytomegalovirus exposure and HLA in healthy donors (dated by TCRdb to about 2017). Library preparation used the immunoSEQ multiplex PCR assay. Drawn from immuneACCESS, this table holds only the in-frame rearrangements with V and J called that TCRdb kept. Clones are partly lost; checked studies trace under half to an unresolved V gene and leave the rest unexplained. In this sample the table shows roughly 90,000 clones, approximately 81% of which occur a single time. Of the sample, roughly 20% falls within the top ten clones. Sequences were obtained from PBMCs. These receptors all stem from a man between 18 and 29 years old in good health and CMV-seropositive.

V gene TRBV5-1 combines with J gene TRBJ2-7; 9 bases match TRBD1. This CDR3 region has 13 residues. The V gene end was trimmed by 4 bases and the J gene end by 6 bases; junction bases not matched to a gene: 5. From germline, CDR1 is SGHRS and CDR2 YFSETQ. CDR3: CASSPLTGGEQYV. CDR3 bases: TGCGCCAGCAGCCCCCTGACAGGGGGCGAGCAGTACGTC.

The J gene is TRBJ1-3, the V gene TRBV19; D is possibly TRBD1 (5 bases). Germline V gives CDR1 LNHDA, CDR2 SQIVND (reference sequence). CDR3 length: 14 amino acids. V lost 6 bases, J lost 4 bases, and 13 bases lay in between. The CDR3 sequence: CASSSRDVGNTIYF. CDR3 DNA: TGTGCCAGTAGCTCGCGGGACGTCGGAAACACCATATATTTT.

The chain is built from TRBV7-9 and TRBJ2-1; 9 positions agree with TRBD2. V was clipped by 2 bases and J by 12 bases; unmatched bases: 14. The germline gives CDR1 SEHNR, CDR2 FQNEAQ (reference sequence). The CDR3 is 16 residues long. CDR3 in amino acids: CASSLSSEIAGVVQFF. CDR3 in DNA: TGTGCCAGCAGCTTAAGCTCCGAGATAGCGGGAGTTGTGCAGTTCTTC.

V and J are TRBV19 and TRBJ1-5; the match to TRBD1 covers 8 bases. The CDR3 has 14 amino acids. Germline V lookup: CDR1 LNHDA, CDR2 SQIVND (reference sequence). The trim removed 3 bases at V and 6 bases at J, leaving 4 bases unmatched. The CDR3 nucleotides read TGTGCCAGTAGTATTCTCAGGGGGCCTCAGCCCCAGCATTTT. It encodes CASSILRGPQPQHF.

V and J are TRBV5-1 and TRBJ1-4; TRBD1 is a possible D gene (5 bases). The germline V gene has CDR1 SGHRS and CDR2 YFSETQ. With 0 bases removed from V and 5 bases from J, the gap between germline ends came to 8 bases. The CDR3 length is 14 residues. The CDR3 bases are TGCGCCAGCAGCTTGGGACAGTTAAATGAAAAACTGTTTTTT. It encodes CASSLGQLNEKLFF.

The gene calls are TRBV5-1 and TRBJ2-7; 7 bases map to TRBD2. CDR1 and CDR2 from the germline V gene are SGHRS and YFSETQ. V trimming: 0 bases; J trimming: 2 bases; junction bases outside the gene matches: 2. This CDR3 has 14 amino acids. The chain's CDR3 is CASSLDREAYEQYF. The CDR3 DNA sequence: TGCGCCAGCAGCTTGGATCGGGAGGCCTACGAGCAGTACTTC.

This sequence joins TRBV6-4 and TRBJ2-7; TRBD2 agrees at 11 bases. With V trimmed by 6 bases and J by 1 base, 17 bases remained unmatched. The CDR3 sequence is 19 residues long. CDR1 and CDR2 (germline): MRHNA, SNTAGT. The CDR3 DNA follows: TGTGCCAGCAGGGAGGGGGGCGAGTTAGCGGGAGGGAGATCCTACGAGCAGTACTTC. It encodes CASREGGELAGGRSYEQYF.

This chain links TRBV7-6 with TRBJ2-3; no reliable D call. Trimming removed 5 bases from V and 5 bases from J, with 14 bases in between. Germline V gene data show CDR1 as SGHVS and CDR2 as FNYEAQ. The CDR3 is 14 amino acids. The CDR3 sequence: CASSPPSRKDTQYF. The CDR3 nucleotides are TGTGCCAGCAGCCCCCCCTCCAGGAAAGATACGCAGTATTTT.

The chain links TRBV23-1 to TRBJ2-7, with 9 bases fitting TRBD2. TRBV23-1 counts as an open reading frame of uncertain function. The CDR3 runs 16 residues. V lost 3 bases and J lost 3; bases outside the gene matches: 9. The CDR3 reads CASSHQGTSRFYEQYV. Here the CDR3 DNA reads TGCGCCAGCAGTCACCAAGGGACTAGCAGATTCTACGAGCAGTACGTC.

The rearrangement uses TRBV11-2 and TRBJ1-3, with 9 bases fitting TRBD1. CDR1 is SGHAT and CDR2 is FQNNGV in the germline V gene. J lost 2 bases, V lost 6 bases, and 5 bases had no gene match. The CDR3 length is 15 residues. In DNA, the CDR3 is TGTGCCAGCAGGAATACAGGGGGCCCTGGAAACACCATATATTTT. As protein: CASRNTGGPGNTIYF.

J is TRBJ2-7 and V is TRBV2; a weak D match, TRBD2 (6 bases). Per germline, CDR1 SNHLY and CDR2 FYNNEI. The CDR3 is 12 amino acids. Trimming cost V 10 bases and J 2 bases, with 12 bases left between them. The CDR3 DNA is TGTGCCACCAGACTAGACGCCTACGAGCAGTACGTC. This encodes CATRLDAYEQYV.

J is TRBJ2-3 and V is TRBV5-8; 8 bases line up with TRBD1. V lost 0 bases to trimming and J lost 3 bases; unmatched junction nucleotides: 6. Per the germline V gene, CDR1 is SGHTS and CDR2 is YDEGEE. This CDR3 region has 16 residues. This CDR3 is CASSLVLTGATDTQYF. The CDR3 DNA is TGTGCCAGCAGCTTGGTGCTGACAGGGGCAACAGATACGCAGTATTTT.

The chain couples TRBV5-1 to TRBJ2-2, with D uncertain. The CDR3 has 15 residues. CDR1 SGHRS and CDR2 YFSETQ come from the germline V gene. The V and J ends lost 4 bases and 3 bases respectively, with 13 bases between them. CDR3 loop: CASSTWAHDTGELFF. The CDR3 DNA reads TGCGCCAGCAGCACGTGGGCTCACGACACCGGGGAGCTGTTTTTT.

This rearrangement joins TRBV4-1 to TRBJ2-3; the match to TRBD2 covers 14 bases. Germline CDR1 MGHRA, CDR2 YSYEKL. V trimming: 3 bases; J trimming: 4 bases; junction bases outside the gene matches: 15. CDR3 length: 20 residues. CDR3 DNA: TGCGCCAGCAGCCAGCCACCGGGACTAGCGGGAGTTCTCAATCCAGATACGCAGTATTTT. It specifies CASSQPPGLAGVLNPDTQYF.

The chain combines TRBV28 with TRBJ1-3; D might be TRBD1 (5 bases). Germline V lookup: CDR1 MDHEN, CDR2 SYDVKM. V lost 3 bases and J lost 0, with 21 bases in between. The CDR3 has 19 amino acids. The CDR3 bases are TGTGCCAGCAGTTTGGAAGTAGGGGCCCGTTCGAGCTCTGGAAACACCATATATTTT. As protein: CASSLEVGARSSSGNTIYF.